This T cell receptor (beta chain) is from a study of T cell responses to AZD1222 COVID-19 vaccine. Findings and limits, study-wide: None of the repertoires were sampled until the peak T cell response had passed. Spike-specific TCR breadth and depth went up after people got two AZD1222 doses. Epitopes outside B.1.351 and B.1.1.7 mutated regions reportedly drew nearly half of spike TCRs.

Clones were read by immunoSEQ multiplex PCR, and TCRdb kept only the in-frame ones, dropping some. The sample holds around 110,000 clones; about 90% are singletons and the top ten take about 1.4%. In regard to this clone: Its antigen remains unidentified.

The specimen comprised peripheral blood, sampled 28 days after the second AZD1222 dose. The receptor's source is an adult who received the AZD1222 COVID-19 vaccine.

The CDR3 spells CASSLATGGSYNEQFF. DNA for the CDR3: TGCGCCAGCAGCTTGGCCACGGGGGGGTCCTACAATGAGCAGTTCTTC. This chain links TRBV5-1 with TRBJ2-1; 8 bases fit TRBD2. Germline V lookup: CDR1 SGHRS, CDR2 YFSETQ. This CDR3 has 16 amino acids. Trimming at V came to 0 bases and at J to 1 base, leaving 3 bases not matched to a gene. The full variable domain, in which reference TRBV5-1 and TRBJ2-1 provide the parts outside the CDR3, is KAGVTQTPRYLIKTRGQQVTLSCSPISGHRSVSWYQQTPGQGLQFLFEYFSETQRNKGNFPGRFSGRQFSNSRSEMNVSTLELGDSALYLCASSLATGGSYNEQFFGPGTRLTVL.